This T cell receptor beta chain was sequenced during a study of cytomegalovirus exposure and HLA in healthy donors. Study findings and constraints: Upon later analysis, TCR association rates were observed to vary by HLA locus, being highest for DRB1 and lowest for HLA-C. HLA restriction was apparent for most CMV-associated TCR beta chains in a later analysis. Further analysis was carried out later, and it showed several of the most significant clusters appearing linked to common viral pathogens.

60 Vbeta and 13 Jbeta primers were used in PCR. The method was immunoSEQ multiplex PCR; TCRdb's version includes in-frame clones alone and lacks a portion of them. This sample yields over 200,000 clones, of which approximately 84% are seen a single time; more than 0.5% belongs to the top ten. Of note for this clone: Its antigen is unidentified.

Regarding donors, all were healthy bone marrow donors. This sequence was found in a woman between 35 and 50 years old in good health and CMV-seronegative. The source material was PBMCs.

CDR3 DNA: TGTGCCACCAGCGGTCGGGTGAGTTTGCCTTTCTTT. It is translated as CATSGRVSLPFF. The chain employs TRBV15 and TRBJ1-1; D gene ambiguous. The V end lost 5 bases, the J end lost 12 bases, and 16 bases lay between the germline ends. This CDR3 is 12 amino acids long. Germline values: CDR1 LNHNV, CDR2 YYDKDF (reference sequence).